A selection of T cell receptor beta chains follows, all from one sample in a study of shared clonotypes between healthy human individuals. Method: immunoSEQ multiplex PCR; TCRdb's copy keeps in-frame clones and lacks some. Here the sample spans 2 million to 2.5 million clones, almost 96% being singletons. Sequencing was carried out using naive CD4+ T cells sorted from blood. These receptors were collected from a man younger than 35 in good health. Both conserved end residues are part of each CDR3. D genes are given only for firm matches. Only part of the rows carry a size: once, few, many, or a class if the clone is expanded.

>.|.|TRBV6-1|TRBJ2-3
CASSEAGETDTQYF
TGTGCCAGCAGTGAAGCGGGGGAGACAGATACGCAGTATTTT
>.|.|TRBV5-1|TRBJ2-7
CASSSSDYEQYF
TGCGCCAGCAGCTCAAGCGACTACGAGCAGTACTTC
>.|.|TRBV18|TRBJ2-5
CASSPSTQETQYF
TGTGCCAGCTCACCATCCACGCAGGAGACCCAGTACTTC
>.|TRBD1|TRBV19|TRBJ1-5
CASSIDLDRGLSNQPQHF
TGTGCCAGTAGTATAGATCTGGACAGGGGACTGAGCAATCAGCCCCAGCATTTT
>.|.|TRBV5-1|TRBJ1-1
CASSLEGGNTEAFF
TGCGCCAGCAGCCTGGAAGGGGGGAACACTGAAGCTTTCTTT
>.|TRBD1|TRBV7-9|TRBJ1-5
CASSGTGKNQPQHF
TGTGCCAGTTCCGGGACAGGGAAAAATCAGCCCCAGCATTTT
>.|.|TRBV7-2|TRBJ2-1
CASSLPRTLYNEQFF
TGTGCCAGCAGCTTACCACGGACTCTTTACAATGAGCAGTTCTTC
>once|.|TRBV21-1|TRBJ1-5
CASRNGVDSNQPQHF
TGTGCCAGCAGAAACGGGGTGGATAGCAATCAGCCCCAGCATTTT
>.|.|TRBV9|TRBJ2-7
CASSGSGTDPYEQYF
TGTGCCAGCAGCGGCTCCGGGACGGACCCCTACGAGCAGTACTTC
>.|TRBD2|TRBV9|TRBJ2-1
CASSASGSQTYNEQFF
TGTGCCAGCAGCGCTAGCGGGAGCCAAACTTACAATGAGCAGTTCTTC
>.|TRBD2|TRBV5-1|TRBJ2-3
CASSLVGSGGGRTDTQYF
TGCGCCAGCAGCTTGGTTGGTAGCGGGGGCGGGCGCACAGATACGCAGTATTTT
>.|.|TRBV28|TRBJ2-7
CASSGVNEQYF
TGTGCCAGCAGTGGGGTGAATGAGCAGTACTTC
>once|.|TRBV28|TRBJ1-4
CASSLPGTDGEKLFF
TGTGCCAGCAGTTTACCCGGGACTGACGGTGAAAAACTGTTTTTT
>.|.|TRBV4-1|TRBJ1-6
CASSPSGTGLGNSPLHF
TGCGCCAGCAGCCCCTCCGGGACGGGCCTTGGGAATTCACCCCTCCACTTT
>.|TRBD1|TRBV5-1|TRBJ2-3
CASSFRDRLADTQYF
TGCGCCAGCAGCTTCCGGGACAGATTAGCAGATACGCAGTATTTT
>once|.|TRBV11-2|TRBJ1-1
CASSLFRSEAFF
TGTGCCAGCAGCTTATTTCGATCTGAAGCTTTCTTT
>.|.|TRBV14|TRBJ2-5
CASSLTTVWETQYF
TGTGCCAGCAGCCTAACGACAGTATGGGAGACCCAGTACTTC
>.|TRBD2|TRBV7-9|TRBJ2-7
CASSFGLAGHEQYF
TGTGCCAGCAGCTTCGGACTAGCGGGACACGAGCAGTACTTC
>.|.|TRBV5-1|TRBJ1-4
CASSLGRQLPNEKLFF
TGCGCCAGCAGCTTGGGCCGGCAGCTCCCTAATGAAAAACTGTTTTTT
>.|.|TRBV6-1|TRBJ2-2
CASSPRRLNTGELFF
TGTGCCAGCAGCCCTCGCAGGTTGAACACCGGGGAGCTGTTTTTT
>.|.|TRBV5-1|TRBJ1-1
CASSLQGVTEAFF
TGCGCCAGCAGCTTGCAAGGGGTTACTGAAGCTTTCTTT
>.|.|TRBV6-6|TRBJ1-4
CASRATNEKLFF
TGTGCCAGCAGAGCAACTAATGAAAAACTGTTTTTT
>.|TRBD1|TRBV5-1|TRBJ2-1
CASSKGQGANNEQFF
TGCGCCAGCAGCAAGGGACAGGGGGCTAACAATGAGCAGTTCTTC
>once|.|TRBV19|TRBJ2-7
CASGRGNSYEQYF
TGTGCCAGTGGCCGGGGGAATTCCTACGAGCAGTACTTC
>once|.|TRBV5-6|TRBJ2-3
CASSLGAVLWSTDTQYF
TGTGCCAGCAGCTTGGGTGCGGTCCTGTGGAGCACAGATACGCAGTATTTT
>.|.|TRBV10-2|TRBJ2-6
CASRGGGSVSGANVLTF
TGCGCCAGCAGAGGGGGCGGGAGTGTCTCTGGGGCCAACGTCCTGACTTTC
>.|.|TRBV11-3|TRBJ1-1
CASSLVWDGLNTEAFF
TGTGCCAGCAGCTTAGTTTGGGACGGCTTGAACACTGAAGCTTTCTTT
>.|.|TRBV2|TRBJ1-5
CASSVAGAGQPQHF
TGTGCCAGCAGTGTAGCGGGGGCCGGTCAGCCCCAGCATTTT
>.|.|TRBV5-6|TRBJ2-7
CASSLEPTLEQYF
TGTGCCAGCAGCTTGGAGCCCACTTTGGAGCAGTACTTC
>.|.|TRBV4-3|TRBJ2-3
CASSQDRGQAASDTQYF
TGCGCCAGCAGCCAAGATAGGGGCCAGGCAGCATCAGATACGCAGTATTTT
>.|.|TRBV9|TRBJ2-1
CASSLRDVSPEQFF
TGTGCCAGCAGCCTCCGGGACGTGTCGCCTGAGCAGTTCTTC
>.|.|TRBV2|TRBJ1-5
CASRDRTYQPQHF
TGTGCCAGCCGGGACCGAACGTACCAGCCCCAGCATTTT
>.|.|TRBV11-1|TRBJ1-2
CASSLEGSGYTF
TGTGCCAGCAGCTTAGAGGGTAGTGGCTACACCTTC
>.|TRBD1|TRBV19|TRBJ1-3
CASSAQQGFSGNTIYF
TGTGCCAGTAGTGCCCAACAGGGGTTTTCTGGAAACACCATATATTTT
>.|.|TRBV10-3|TRBJ2-7
CAISPTRDGQYF
TGTGCCATCAGCCCCACCCGAGATGGGCAGTACTTC
>.|.|TRBV7-2|TRBJ2-4
CASSLANRDTANLYF
TGTGCCAGCAGCTTAGCCAATAGAGACACAGCCAATTTGTACTTC
>.|.|TRBV6-6|TRBJ1-5
CASTRGGDSNQPQHF
TGTGCCAGCACGCGCGGAGGGGATAGCAATCAGCCCCAGCATTTT
>.|.|TRBV28|TRBJ1-1
CASSYSFEIRTFF
TGTGCCAGCAGTTATTCTTTCGAGATTCGAACTTTCTTT
>.|.|TRBV30|TRBJ1-1
CAWANKGTEAFF
TGTGCCTGGGCTAATAAGGGGACTGAAGCTTTCTTT
>.|TRBD2|TRBV11-2|TRBJ2-5
CASSRTSGKETQYF
TGTGCCAGCAGCCGGACTAGCGGAAAAGAGACCCAGTACTTC
>.|TRBD1|TRBV6-4|TRBJ2-1
CASSPGQGIYNEQFF
TGTGCCAGCAGTCCGGGACAGGGGATTTACAATGAGCAGTTCTTC
>.|TRBD2|TRBV9|TRBJ2-7
CASSPLLGLAGAEQYF
TGTGCCAGCAGCCCGCTACTGGGACTAGCGGGAGCCGAGCAGTACTTC
>.|TRBD2|TRBV10-3|TRBJ2-7
CAIAAGEGGEQYF
TGTGCCATCGCCGCGGGAGAGGGCGGCGAGCAGTACTTC
>few|.|TRBV5-1|TRBJ1-6
CASSSEGYNSPLHF
TGCGCCAGCAGCAGCGAGGGGTATAATTCACCCCTCCACTTT
>.|.|TRBV2|TRBJ2-7
CASSELVRGEQYF
TGTGCCAGCAGTGAGTTGGTAAGGGGAGAGCAGTACTTC
>.|TRBD1|TRBV18|TRBJ2-7
CASSPLIGTVYEQYF
TGTGCCAGCTCACCACTAATAGGGACAGTGTACGAGCAGTACTTC
>.|.|TRBV10-3|TRBJ1-2
CAISDEGRRSGYTF
TGTGCCATCAGTGACGAGGGTAGGCGATCGGGCTACACCTTC
>.|.|TRBV10-3|TRBJ2-1
CAIRAPSYNEQFF
TGTGCCATCAGGGCCCCCTCCTACAATGAGCAGTTCTTC
>.|.|TRBV6-5|TRBJ1-5
CASSSLGEGNQPQHF
TGTGCCAGCAGTTCTCTCGGAGAGGGCAATCAGCCCCAGCATTTT
>once|.|TRBV30|TRBJ2-3
CAWSVGSSYTQYF
TGTGCCTGGAGTGTAGGTAGCTCTTATACGCAGTATTTT
>once|.|TRBV19|TRBJ1-2
CASSPDSGGYGYTF
TGTGCCAGTAGCCCTGACAGCGGGGGCTATGGCTACACCTTC